The next 15 T cell receptor beta chains were all read from a single sample in a study of T cell responses to AZD1222 COVID-19 vaccine. Sequencing used immunoSEQ multiplex PCR; TCRdb keeps in-frame clones, though not all of them. This repertoire shows some 90,000 clones, roughly 89% found once; its top ten account for 2% to 3%. The sample consisted of peripheral blood, taken on day 0 of AZD1222 vaccination. The origin of the receptors is an adult in good health.

J is TRBJ2-7 and V is TRBV12-3 or TRBV12-4; the D is unclear. The CDR3 is 12 residues long. Trimming pared 4 bases from V and 3 bases from J, leaving 7 bases between. The CDR3 spells CASSSGSYEQYF. Here the CDR3 DNA reads TGTGCCAGCAGTTCGGGCAGCTACGAGCAGTACTTC.

The chain employs TRBV6-4 and TRBJ2-2, with a weak D call TRBD1 (5 bases). The CDR3 loop spans 16 amino acids. V lost 0 bases and J lost 2, with 10 bases in between. CDR1 is MRHNA, CDR2 SNTAGT, per germline. The CDR3 spells CASSDSSQGNTGELFF. The CDR3 region has the DNA TGTGCCAGCAGTGACTCTAGCCAGGGCAACACCGGGGAGCTGTTTTTT.

In DNA form, the CDR3 reads TGCGCCAGCAGTAGCGGGATAAGCAAGGTTTACGAGCAGTACTTC. Translated, it gives CASSSGISKVYEQYF. The gene calls are TRBV10-1 and TRBJ2-7; the match to TRBD2 covers 7 bases. The V gene end was trimmed by 5 bases and the J gene end by 4 bases; junction bases not matched to a gene: 11. This CDR3 spans 15 amino acids. From germline, CDR1 is WNHNN and CDR2 SYGVQD (reference sequence).

In DNA, the CDR3 is TGTGCCAGCAGTGTTTCAGGGGGCGAGAACAATGAGCAGTTCTTC. Amino acids: CASSVSGGENNEQFF. The chain uses TRBV6-4 and TRBJ2-1, with 8 bases matching TRBD1. This CDR3 spans 15 amino acids. J lost 5 bases, V lost 4 bases, and 7 bases had no gene match. Germline CDR1 and CDR2: MRHNA and SNTAGT.

The genes are TRBV7-9 and TRBJ2-7; D uncertain. Germline V gene data show CDR1 as SEHNR and CDR2 as FQNEAQ (reference sequence). The CDR3 totals 13 residues. Trimming took off 5 bases at V and 1 base at J, with 9 bases between the two ends. For the CDR3, the DNA is TGTGCCAGCAGCCTACCTGGGTCCTACGAGCAGTACTTC. It codes for CASSLPGSYEQYF.

The gene calls are TRBV5-1 and TRBJ1-4, with unresolved D. Germline CDR1 and CDR2: SGHRS and YFSETQ. This CDR3 comprises 11 residues. Trimming cost V 5 bases and J 8 bases, with 7 bases left between them. The CDR3 DNA sequence: TGCGCCAGCAGTCAAGGAGAAAAACTGTTTTTT. It encodes CASSQGEKLFF. Supplemented by reference TRBV5-1 and TRBJ1-4, the full variable domain reads KAGVTQTPRYLIKTRGQQVTLSCSPISGHRSVSWYQQTPGQGLQFLFEYFSETQRNKGNFPGRFSGRQFSNSRSEMNVSTLELGDSALYLCASSQGEKLFFGSGTQLSVL.

The chain uses TRBV6-2 or TRBV6-3 and TRBJ1-6, with TRBD1 identical over 9 bases. The germline gives CDR1 MNHEY, CDR2 SVGEGT. The junction had 3 bases not matched to a gene; V was cut back by 5 bases and J by 4 bases. This CDR3 has 15 amino acids. In nucleotides, the CDR3 is TGTGCCAGCAGTGACGGGACAGGGTATAATTCACCCCTCCACTTT. It yields the protein CASSDGTGYNSPLHF.

This chain links TRBV3-1 (or the pseudogene TRBV3-2) with TRBJ2-5; D could derive from TRBD1 or TRBD2 (6 bases each). CDR1 is LGHDT and CDR2 is YNNKEL in the germline V gene (reference sequence). Deletions cut 2 bases from V and 0 bases from J, with 16 bases between. The CDR3 runs to 17 residues. This chain's CDR3 is CASSQLLPGGYQETQYF. CDR3 coding DNA: TGTGCCAGCAGCCAACTTCTTCCCGGGGGCTACCAAGAGACCCAGTACTTC.

This rearrangement joins TRBV5-1 to TRBJ2-7, with D possibly being TRBD1 or TRBD2 (5 bases each). Trimming shortened V by 1 base and J by 6 bases, and 17 bases separated the two germline ends. There are 15 residues in the CDR3. Germline V gene data show CDR1 as SGHRS and CDR2 as YFSETQ. The CDR3 here is CASSLTGPSFGEQYF. DNA for the CDR3: TGCGCCAGCAGCTTGACGGGACCTTCTTTCGGCGAGCAGTACTTC.

The J gene is TRBJ1-1, the V gene TRBV19, with a tentative D call TRBD1 (5 bases). Germline CDR1 LNHDA, CDR2 SQIVND (reference sequence). CDR3 length equals 13 residues. With 7 bases removed from V and 4 bases from J, the gap between germline ends came to 13 bases. The CDR3 DNA reads as TGTGCCAGTACCCTAGGGGACTTCACTGAAGCTTTCTTT. Its translation is CASTLGDFTEAFF.

This sequence joins TRBV5-5 and TRBJ1-2; 7 nucleotides match TRBD1. After removal of 4 bases from V and 0 bases from J, the junction contained 6 bases not matched to a gene. The CDR3 length is 15 residues. CDR1 SGHKS and CDR2 YYEKEE come from the germline V gene (reference sequence). The CDR3 DNA follows: TGTGCCAGCAGCAAGGACAGGAGAGCTAACTATGGCTACACCTTC. Protein sequence: CASSKDRRANYGYTF. Supplemented by reference TRBV5-5 and TRBJ1-2, the full variable domain reads DAGVTQSPTHLIKTRGQQVTLRCSPISGHKSVSWYQQVLGQGPQFIFQYYEKEERGRGNFPDRFSARQFPNYSSELNVNALLLGDSALYLCASSKDRRANYGYTFGSGTRLTVV.

The chain has TRBV18 and TRBJ1-2, with D possibly TRBD1 on 5 matching bases. The CDR3 has 14 residues. Per germline, CDR1 KGHSH and CDR2 LQKENI. With 0 bases removed from V and 4 bases from J, the gap between germline ends came to 9 bases. The DNA for the CDR3 is TGTGCCAGCTCACCACCGAGCAGGGCCTATGGCTACACCTTC. Its protein product is CASSPPSRAYGYTF.

This clone was seen a few times. The CDR3 DNA follows: TGTGCCAGCAGCCCGGGACTAGCGGGAGGTTTGGGACACGGGGAGCTGTTTTTT. Translating it yields CASSPGLAGGLGHGELFF. The V and J genes are TRBV9 and TRBJ2-2; TRBD2 agrees at 15 bases. The J segment lost 7 bases and the V segment lost 4 bases, leaving 11 bases of the junction unmatched. The CDR3 is 18 amino acids. Germline CDR1 reads SGDLS; CDR2 reads YYNGEE.

The chain combines TRBV7-6 with TRBJ2-7, with 11 bases fitting TRBD1. This CDR3 comprises 14 residues. From germline, CDR1 is SGHVS and CDR2 FNYEAQ. After removal of 5 bases from V and 7 bases from J, the junction contained 7 bases not matched to a gene. The CDR3 DNA reads as TGTGCCAGCAGCCCCTGGACAGGGGGCAGGGAGCAGTACTTC. It codes for CASSPWTGGREQYF.

The chain couples TRBV3-1 (or the pseudogene TRBV3-2) to TRBJ2-1, with 11 nucleotides matching TRBD1. Germline V lookup: CDR1 LGHDT, CDR2 YNNKEL (reference sequence). J lost 8 bases, V lost 3 bases, and 15 bases had no gene match. The CDR3 totals 18 residues. The CDR3 region is CASSHPPGRGQGGDEQFF. As DNA, the CDR3 is TGTGCCAGCAGCCACCCTCCGGGACGGGGACAGGGGGGGGATGAGCAGTTCTTC.